These 32 T cell receptor beta chains were all obtained from the same sample, sequenced in a study of blood T cell repertoires in COVID-19. Produced via immunoSEQ multiplex PCR; TCRdb's table is partial and in-frame only. This sample has around 120,000 clones; around nine tenths occur once, and the top ten carry approximately 8%. Sequenced material: peripheral blood. These receptors originate from a man between 45 and 60 years old with acute or convalescent COVID-19.

J is TRBJ1-5 and V is TRBV19; no reliable D call. Germline-derived CDR1 and CDR2 are LNHDA and SQIVND (reference sequence). The CDR3 is 14 amino acids. V was clipped by 6 bases and J by 0 bases, with 9 bases between them. CDR3 in DNA: TGTGCCAGTAGAGGTGGAGATAGCAATCAGCCCCAGCATTTT. This codes for CASRGGDSNQPQHF.

The chain has TRBV12-3 or TRBV12-4 and TRBJ2-5; the D is unclear. Trimming removed 2 bases at V and 3 bases at J, with 4 bases between. This CDR3 is 12 amino acids long. The CDR3 region is CASSLFEETQYF. The CDR3 DNA follows: TGTGCCAGCAGTTTATTCGAAGAGACCCAGTACTTC.

The rearrangement links TRBV12-3 or TRBV12-4 to TRBJ1-2; D is unresolved. Trimming left V 2 bases short and J 4 bases short, with 8 bases between. This CDR3 has 13 residues. CDR3 DNA: TGTGCCAGCAGTTTATCCACAAGCTATGGCTACACCTTC. This gives the protein CASSLSTSYGYTF.

V usage is TRBV15 and J usage is TRBJ2-5; 9 positions agree with TRBD2. Trimming at V came to 0 bases and at J to 0 bases, leaving 8 bases not matched to a gene. CDR1 LNHNV and CDR2 YYDKDF come from the germline V gene (reference sequence). The CDR3 contains 18 residues. Here the CDR3 reads CATSRELRASGNQETQYF. In DNA, the CDR3 is TGTGCCACCAGCAGAGAATTAAGGGCTAGCGGGAACCAAGAGACCCAGTACTTC. Together with reference TRBV15 and TRBJ2-5, the CDR3 gives the full variable domain: DAMVIQNPRYQVTQFGKPVTLSCSQTLNHNVMYWYQQKSSQAPKLLFHYYDKDFNNEADTPDNFQSRRPNTSFCFLDIRSPGLGDTAMYLCATSRELRASGNQETQYFGPGTRLLVL.

The table lists this clone with a few counts. Written as DNA, the CDR3 is TGCACTGGGGGCGGGTTTGGCACTGAAGCTTTCTTT. Translation gives CTGGGFGTEAFF. This chain connects TRBV29-1 to TRBJ1-1; perhaps TRBD1 as D (6 bases). CDR3 size: 12 residues. Germline V gives CDR1 SQVTM, CDR2 ANQGSEA.

V and J are TRBV19 and TRBJ1-3; D gene unclear. CDR1 is LNHDA, CDR2 SQIVND, per germline (reference sequence). Trimming took off 4 bases at V and 1 base at J, with 17 bases between the two ends. The CDR3 sequence is 17 residues long. Here the CDR3 reads CASSTLADPGSGNTIYF. In DNA form, the CDR3 reads TGTGCCAGTAGTACCCTAGCCGACCCAGGATCTGGAAACACCATATATTTT.

V and J are TRBV6-5 and TRBJ1-5, with unresolved D. The CDR3 is 15 amino acids. Germline assignment: CDR1 MNHEY and CDR2 SVGAGI. V was trimmed by 6 bases and J by 0 bases, leaving 12 bases between them. CDR3 nucleotide sequence: TGTGCCAGCAGAAGGGCGGGAGATAGCAATCAGCCCCAGCATTTT. Translated, it gives CASRRAGDSNQPQHF.

This clone was seen a few times. The gene calls are TRBV6-5 and TRBJ2-1; D remains ambiguous. V lost 2 bases to trimming and J lost 3 bases, with 11 bases between them. The germline CDR1 and CDR2 sequences are MNHEY and SVGAGI. The CDR3 loop spans 15 amino acids. The CDR3 DNA reads as TGTGCCAGCAGTTACGTCGGGTTTAGCTACAATGAGCAGTTCTTC. Translating gives CASSYVGFSYNEQFF.

This chain joins TRBV9 and TRBJ2-7; D not certain. This CDR3 is 13 amino acids long. Germline V lookup: CDR1 SGDLS, CDR2 YYNGEE. Trimming shortened V by 0 bases and J by 6 bases, and 10 bases separated the two germline ends. The CDR3, as DNA: TGTGCCAGCAGCGTAGGAGGTAGCTCCGAGCAGTACTTC. Its protein is CASSVGGSSEQYF.

This clone occurred once. The J gene is TRBJ1-2, the V gene TRBV27; D gene uncertain. This CDR3 has 15 amino acids. V was clipped by 6 bases and J by 7 bases, with 21 bases between them. Germline CDR1 is MNHEY and CDR2 is SMNVEV (reference sequence). The CDR3 sequence is CASSRSFLGETGYTF. The CDR3 DNA sequence: TGTGCCAGCAGCCGCTCTTTTTTGGGCGAGACTGGCTACACCTTC.

The chain joins TRBV27 to TRBJ2-5, with 7 bases that match TRBD2. With 8 bases clipped from V and 0 bases from J, the junction kept 6 bases outside the gene matches. Per the germline V gene, CDR1 is MNHEY and CDR2 is SMNVEV (reference sequence). The CDR3 spans 14 residues. The CDR3 here is CASAGGGYQETQYF. The CDR3 DNA reads TGTGCCAGCGCAGGCGGGGGTTACCAAGAGACCCAGTACTTC.

This clone was recorded a few times. This chain connects TRBV24-1 to TRBJ2-7; D gene unclear. Germline values: CDR1 KGHDR, CDR2 SFDVKD. CDR3 length equals 15 residues. Trimming shortened V by 4 bases and J by 3 bases, and 15 bases separated the two germline ends. The CDR3 region is CATSDPRHSFYEQYF. The CDR3 bases are TGTGCCACCAGTGACCCGCGTCACAGTTTCTACGAGCAGTACTTC.

This clone has just one count. The V gene is TRBV12-5, the J gene TRBJ2-2, with D unclear. The CDR3 covers 15 residues. From germline, CDR1 is LGHNT and CDR2 FRNRAP. V was trimmed by 0 bases and J by 2 bases, leaving 7 bases between them. The CDR3 bases are TGTGCTAGTGGTTTGGTAACGGTTAACACCGGGGAGCTGTTTTTT. This translates into CASGLVTVNTGELFF.

The chain recombines TRBV20-1 with TRBJ2-1; TRBD2 aligns across 8 bases. There are 16 residues in the CDR3. CDR1 DFQATT and CDR2 SNEGSKA come from the germline V gene (reference sequence). The V gene end was trimmed by 3 bases and the J gene end by 8 bases; junction bases not matched to a gene: 15. CDR3 amino acids: CSASPSGLAGWDEQFF. For the CDR3, the DNA is TGCAGTGCTAGTCCGTCAGGTTTAGCGGGATGGGATGAGCAGTTCTTC.

This clone was counted between two and nine times. The chain is built from TRBV5-1 and TRBJ1-2; the match to TRBD1 covers 7 bases. This CDR3 spans 15 amino acids. Looked up from germline, CDR1 is SGHRS and CDR2 is YFSETQ. Trimming took 0 bases from V and 1 from J; bases not matched to a gene: 3. The CDR3 nucleotides are TGCGCCAGCAGCTTGGATGGGACAGTTAACTATGGCTACACCTTC. It translates to CASSLDGTVNYGYTF.

The chain employs TRBV7-9 and TRBJ1-5; unclear D gene. From germline, CDR1 is SEHNR and CDR2 FQNEAQ (reference sequence). V was shortened by 5 bases and J by 5 bases, with 16 bases between the two germline ends. The CDR3 length is 15 residues. CDR3 sequence reads: CASSPGPGRHQPQHF. CDR3 nucleotides: TGTGCCAGCAGCCCTGGGCCAGGCCGCCATCAGCCCCAGCATTTT.

The chain combines TRBV20-1 with TRBJ2-7, with 11 bases fitting TRBD2. Per germline, CDR1 DFQATT and CDR2 SNEGSKA (reference sequence). CDR3 length: 15 residues. The V segment lost 3 bases and the J segment 0 bases; nucleotides outside the gene matches: 4. CDR3 amino acids: CSASRLAGTSYEQYF. The CDR3 DNA follows: TGCAGTGCTAGTCGACTAGCGGGGACCTCCTACGAGCAGTACTTC.

The chain recombines TRBV18 with TRBJ2-1, with 12 bases aligning to TRBD2. After removal of 1 base from V and 8 bases from J, the junction contained 3 bases not matched to a gene. CDR3 length: 15 amino acids. In germline, CDR1 is KGHSH, CDR2 LQKENI. The CDR3 sequence: CASSPQTSGSYEQFF. The CDR3 nucleotides are TGTGCCAGCTCACCACAGACTAGCGGGAGTTATGAGCAGTTCTTC.

The V call is TRBV5-6, the J call TRBJ1-2, with a tentative D call TRBD1 (6 bases). The CDR3 consists of 15 residues. Germline CDR1 SGHDT, CDR2 YYEEEE. The V gene lost 3 bases and the J gene lost 4 bases, with 16 bases spanning the gap. CDR3 sequence: CASSSPRDTFYGYTF. The CDR3 DNA reads as TGTGCCAGCAGCTCACCCCGGGACACATTCTATGGCTACACCTTC.

The chain links TRBV6-5 to TRBJ1-3; possible D gene TRBD1, 5 bases. Between the trimmed V and J ends, which lost 4 bases and 4 bases, there was a span of 14 bases. Germline V lookup: CDR1 MNHEY, CDR2 SVGAGI. CDR3 size: 15 residues. CDR3 nucleotide sequence: TGTGCCAGCAGTTCCCTGAGTGGGGCAGGAAACACCATATATTTT. Its translation is CASSSLSGAGNTIYF.

The chain has TRBV6-5 and TRBJ1-4; 7 nucleotides align to TRBD1. The germline CDR1 and CDR2 sequences are MNHEY and SVGAGI. The junction had 3 bases not matched to a gene; V was cut back by 6 bases and J by 8 bases. This CDR3 region has 12 residues. In DNA, the CDR3 is TGTGCCAGCAGCGCGGACAGGGAAAAACTGTTTTTT. This codes for CASSADREKLFF.

This rearrangement joins TRBV28 to TRBJ2-7; tentative D call: TRBD1 (6 bases). Trimming pared 3 bases from V and 1 base from J, leaving 13 bases between. CDR1 is MDHEN, CDR2 SYDVKM, per germline. This CDR3 is built from 15 residues. In nucleotides, the CDR3 is TGTGCCAGCAGTTTGAGTGGGCAGGGGTCCTACGAGCAGTACTTC. Residues: CASSLSGQGSYEQYF.

The V and J genes are TRBV10-2 and TRBJ2-3, with a weak D call TRBD2 (5 bases). Germline loops: CDR1 WSHSY, CDR2 SAAADI. The CDR3 is 14 residues long. V was cut by 2 bases and J by 4 bases, with 10 bases left in between. The CDR3 coding sequence is TGCGCCAGCAGTGAGAGGTTGCGGGCAGATACGCAGTATTTT. It codes for CASSERLRADTQYF.

CDR3 in DNA: TGTGCCAGCAGCCACTCAGACCGGGGCACCATATATTTT. Amino acid sequence: CASSHSDRGTIYF. The chain has TRBV3-1 (or the pseudogene TRBV3-2) and TRBJ1-3; no clear D. V lost 3 bases and J 9 bases, leaving 12 bases between the germline ends. Per germline, CDR1 LGHDT and CDR2 YNNKEL (reference sequence). CDR3 length: 13 residues.

This chain joins TRBV25-1 and TRBJ1-5; D unresolved. With 4 bases removed from V and 0 bases from J, the gap between germline ends came to 10 bases. The CDR3 has 15 amino acids. Looked up from germline, CDR1 is MGHDK and CDR2 is SYGVNS. The CDR3 nucleotides are TGTGCCAGCAGTGCAGGCAGCGGTAGCAATCAGCCCCAGCATTTT. It codes for CASSAGSGSNQPQHF.

This sequence joins TRBV5-6 and TRBJ2-5, with 7 positions matching TRBD1. CDR1 SGHDT and CDR2 YYEEEE come from the germline V gene. The CDR3 sequence is 14 residues long. V was pared by 2 bases and J by 2 bases, with 3 bases of the junction left unmatched. CDR3 DNA: TGTGCCAGCAGCTTCGGGACAGTTCAAGAGACCCAGTACTTC. It specifies CASSFGTVQETQYF.

The J gene is TRBJ1-1, the V gene TRBV5-6, with D possibly matching TRBD1 (5 bases). Between the trimmed V and J ends, which lost 4 bases and 0 bases, there was a span of 13 bases. Germline V gives CDR1 SGHDT, CDR2 YYEEEE. There are 15 residues in the CDR3. The CDR3 DNA follows: TGTGCCAGCAGCATCCCGGCAGGGATGAACACTGAAGCTTTCTTT. It encodes CASSIPAGMNTEAFF.

V usage is TRBV2 and J usage is TRBJ1-5; D perhaps matches TRBD1 (6 bases). Germline V gene data show CDR1 as SNHLY and CDR2 as FYNNEI. Trimming left V 6 bases short and J 0 bases short, with 18 bases between. The CDR3 runs 17 residues. The CDR3: CASRMDSRRYSNQPQHF. Written as DNA, the CDR3 is TGTGCCAGCAGGATGGACAGCCGTCGATATAGCAATCAGCCCCAGCATTTT.

This clone has just one count. The chain carries TRBV13 and TRBJ2-4; TRBD2 matches at 14 bases. The germline gives CDR1 PRHDT, CDR2 FYEKMQ (reference sequence). The CDR3 has 16 residues. The V segment lost 5 bases and the J segment 6 bases; nucleotides outside the gene matches: 6. The CDR3 DNA reads TGTGCCAGCAGCCCAAAAGGGACTAGCGGGAGAAACATTCAGTACTTC. It is translated as CASSPKGTSGRNIQYF. Variable domain in full (rest from reference TRBV13 and TRBJ2-4): AAGVIQSPRHLIKEKRETATLKCYPIPRHDTVYWYQQGPGQDPQFLISFYEKMQSDKGSIPDRFSAQQFSDYHSELNMSSLELGDSALYFCASSPKGTSGRNIQYFGAGTRLSVL.

The chain carries TRBV6-2 or TRBV6-3 and TRBJ2-7; possibly TRBD2 for D (5 bases). In germline, CDR1 is MNHEY, CDR2 SVGEGT. Trimming took off 2 bases at V and 6 bases at J, with 8 bases between the two ends. The CDR3 is made up of 12 amino acids. The CDR3 protein is CASSYQAGEQYF. The CDR3 DNA reads as TGTGCCAGCAGTTACCAGGCGGGCGAGCAGTACTTC.

The chain employs TRBV7-2 and TRBJ2-2, with 10 positions matching TRBD2. With V trimmed by 5 bases and J by 3 bases, 6 bases remained unmatched. In germline, CDR1 is SGHTA, CDR2 FQGNSA. This CDR3 contains 16 residues. CDR3 nucleotide sequence: TGTGCCAGCAGCATCCCTAGCGGGAGTTACACCGGGGAGCTGTTTTTT. Residues: CASSIPSGSYTGELFF.

V and J are TRBV6-6 and TRBJ1-5, with 7 bases fitting TRBD1. The CDR3 spans 12 residues. V trimming: 8 bases; J trimming: 7 bases; junction bases outside the gene matches: 5. Looked up from germline, CDR1 is MNHNY and CDR2 is SVGAGI (reference sequence). Here the CDR3 DNA reads TGTGCCAGCCGCCAGGGGGACCAGCCCCAGCATTTT. Its protein product is CASRQGDQPQHF.